This T cell receptor (beta chain) was captured in a study of OX40 agonist ivuxolimab in advanced cancers. Generated by immunoSEQ multiplex PCR, the TCRdb table keeps only in-frame clones and is missing some. The repertoire has 66,000 or so clones, around 92% of them found once; the top ten carry over 20%. The germline V gene has CDR1 MNHEY and CDR2 SMNVEV (reference sequence). This CDR3 has 12 amino acids. V was pared by 3 bases and J by 5 bases, with 5 bases between. Findings and caveats of the study: On average, a greater number of expanded clones characterised CD8+ T cells relative to CD4+.

As regards this clone: The antigen is undetermined.

The sequences come from CD4+ or CD8+ T cells sorted from blood, collected in a trial of the OX40 agonist ivuxolimab. The TCR comes from an adult with an advanced solid tumor such as melanoma, head and neck, liver or kidney cancer. This chain uses TRBV27 with TRBJ2-1, with D uncertain. CDR3 in DNA: TGTGCCAGCAGTTTTGGCGACAATGAGCAGTTCTTC. It encodes CASSFGDNEQFF.